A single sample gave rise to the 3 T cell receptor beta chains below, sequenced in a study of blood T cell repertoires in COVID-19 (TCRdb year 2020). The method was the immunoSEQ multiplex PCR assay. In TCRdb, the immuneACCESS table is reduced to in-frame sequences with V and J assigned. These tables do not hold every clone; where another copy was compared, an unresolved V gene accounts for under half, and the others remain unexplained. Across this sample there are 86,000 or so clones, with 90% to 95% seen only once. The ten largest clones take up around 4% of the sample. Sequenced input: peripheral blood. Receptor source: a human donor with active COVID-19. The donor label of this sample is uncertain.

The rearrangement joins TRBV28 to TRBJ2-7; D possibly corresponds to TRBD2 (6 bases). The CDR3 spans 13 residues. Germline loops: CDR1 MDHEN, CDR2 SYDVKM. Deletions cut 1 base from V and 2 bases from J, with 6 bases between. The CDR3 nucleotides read TGTGCCAGCAGTTTATCGGGGGCCTACGAGCAGTACTTC. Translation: CASSLSGAYEQYF. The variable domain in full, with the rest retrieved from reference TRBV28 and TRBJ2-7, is DVKVTQSSRYLVKRTGEKVFLECVQDMDHENMFWYRQDPGLGLRLIYFSYDVKMKEKGDIPEGYSVSREKKERFSLILESASTNQTSMYLCASSLSGAYEQYFGPGTRLTVT.

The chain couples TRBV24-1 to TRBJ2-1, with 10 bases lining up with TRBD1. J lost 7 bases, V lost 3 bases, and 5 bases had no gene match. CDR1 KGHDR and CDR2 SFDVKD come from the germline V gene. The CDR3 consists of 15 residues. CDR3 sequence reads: CATSDPGQGRNEQFF. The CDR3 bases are TGTGCCACCAGTGATCCGGGACAGGGGAGGAATGAGCAGTTCTTC.

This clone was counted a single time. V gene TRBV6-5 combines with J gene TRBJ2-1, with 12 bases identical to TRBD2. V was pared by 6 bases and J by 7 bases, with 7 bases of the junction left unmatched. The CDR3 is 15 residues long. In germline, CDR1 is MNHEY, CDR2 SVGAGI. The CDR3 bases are TGTGCCAGCAGGGCTAGCGGGGGGGAGGGAAATGAGCAGTTCTTC. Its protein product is CASRASGGEGNEQFF.